This entry is about one T cell receptor beta chain. Its antigen is still unknown. PCR was performed using 60 Vbeta and 13 Jbeta primers. Method: immunoSEQ multiplex PCR; TCRdb's copy keeps in-frame clones and lacks some. The table shows 110,000 to 150,000 clones, with about 80% occurring only once. The data were obtained in a study of cytomegalovirus exposure and HLA in healthy donors. Across the whole study: Genetic ancestry analysis placed around four fifths of the 300 to 500 donors that were genotyped in the Caucasian-associated cluster. Broader study findings: Across donors, sequencing depth was assumed by presence/absence analyses to be roughly uniform. Immune exposure was documented only through CMV serostatus.

The sequencing input was PBMCs. This clonotype was sampled from a man between 35 and 55 years old in good health and CMV-seronegative.

The CDR3 reads CASSPRGRGNTGELFF. The CDR3 nucleotides read TGTGCCAGCAGCCCTCGGGGCAGGGGAAACACCGGGGAGCTGTTTTTT. J is TRBJ2-2 and V is TRBV7-9, with a weak D call TRBD1 (6 bases). V was pared by 5 bases and J by 2 bases, with 15 bases between. Germline V gene data show CDR1 as SEHNR and CDR2 as FQNEAQ (reference sequence). CDR3 length equals 16 residues.